The source of this T cell receptor beta chain is a study of beta chain features in type 1 diabetes. The investigators reverse transcribed all of the isolated RNA, so they sequenced expressed TCRB transcripts. Clones were sequenced by immunoSEQ multiplex PCR, and TCRdb holds only the in-frame ones, with some missing. The table lists a few hundred thousand clones, around an eighth of them singletons. Worth noting for this clone: No antigen is known for it.

Study-level points and caveats: Shortening of TCRB CDR3s, moderate but significant, appeared in all four CD4+ subsets of Type 1 diabetes patients.

This CDR3 comprises 16 residues. Unmatched junction bases numbered 7, after V lost 1 base and J lost 1 base. Germline V gene data show CDR1 as MDHEN and CDR2 as SYDVKM. The chain carries TRBV28 and TRBJ2-7, with 7 positions matching TRBD2. This clonotype was sampled from a woman younger than 35 with type 1 diabetes. The sequenced sample consisted of naive CD4+ T cells from blood. In DNA form, the CDR3 reads TGTGCCAGCAGTTTATATGGGACGGGAGGTTCCTACGAGCAGTACTTC. This sequence encodes CASSLYGTGGSYEQYF. The whole variable domain, remainder taken from reference TRBV28 and TRBJ2-7, is DVKVTQSSRYLVKRTGEKVFLECVQDMDHENMFWYRQDPGLGLRLIYFSYDVKMKEKGDIPEGYSVSREKKERFSLILESASTNQTSMYLCASSLYGTGGSYEQYFGPGTRLTVT.